This T cell receptor (beta chain) was sequenced during a study of T-cell reconstitution after alpha-beta-depleted transplantation in children. The table lists this clonotype with a few counts. Unique molecular identifiers were used in preparing the TCRbeta library. MiXCR, run by TCRdb on the PCR reads, gives a single entry per CDR3 protein. The sample includes almost 500,000 distinct CDR3 sequences, under 15% of them seen just once. There are 16 residues in the CDR3. V was shortened by 5 bases and J by 0 bases, with 15 bases between the two germline ends. Germline values: CDR1 SEHNR, CDR2 FQNEAQ (reference sequence).

The receptor comes from a human donor who donated a stem cell graft to a child with combined immunodeficiency. This sample comprised PBMCs from the stem cell graft donor, obtained from the stem cell graft. This rearrangement joins TRBV7-9 to TRBJ2-3; no firm D call. Written as DNA, the CDR3 is TGTGCCAGCAGCCCTTTTGCTTCCAGCAGCACAGATACGCAGTATTTT. Translating it yields CASSPFASSSTDTQYF.